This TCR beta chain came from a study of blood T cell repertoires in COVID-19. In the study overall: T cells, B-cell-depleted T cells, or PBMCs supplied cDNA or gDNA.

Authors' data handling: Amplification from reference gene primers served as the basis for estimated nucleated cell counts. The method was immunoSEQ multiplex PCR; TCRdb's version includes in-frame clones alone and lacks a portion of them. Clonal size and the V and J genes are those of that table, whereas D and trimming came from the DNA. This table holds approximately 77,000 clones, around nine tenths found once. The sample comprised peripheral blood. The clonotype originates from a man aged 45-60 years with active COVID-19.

The CDR3 here is CASSARDRGLGGTGELFF. The CDR3 DNA reads as TGTGCCAGCAGCGCACGGGACAGGGGGCTTGGGGGCACCGGGGAGCTGTTTTTT. The rearrangement uses TRBV9 and TRBJ2-2; 12 bases agree with TRBD1. The CDR3 runs to 18 residues. Germline loops: CDR1 SGDLS, CDR2 YYNGEE. Losses at the gene ends were 3 bases for V and 4 bases for J; bases not matched to a gene: 10. Full variable domain (rest looked up from reference TRBV9 and TRBJ2-2): DSGVTQTPKHLITATGQRVTLRCSPRSGDLSVYWYQQSLDQGLQFLIQYYNGEERAKGNILERFSAQQFPDLHSELNLSSLELGDSALYFCASSARDRGLGGTGELFFGEGSRLTVL.